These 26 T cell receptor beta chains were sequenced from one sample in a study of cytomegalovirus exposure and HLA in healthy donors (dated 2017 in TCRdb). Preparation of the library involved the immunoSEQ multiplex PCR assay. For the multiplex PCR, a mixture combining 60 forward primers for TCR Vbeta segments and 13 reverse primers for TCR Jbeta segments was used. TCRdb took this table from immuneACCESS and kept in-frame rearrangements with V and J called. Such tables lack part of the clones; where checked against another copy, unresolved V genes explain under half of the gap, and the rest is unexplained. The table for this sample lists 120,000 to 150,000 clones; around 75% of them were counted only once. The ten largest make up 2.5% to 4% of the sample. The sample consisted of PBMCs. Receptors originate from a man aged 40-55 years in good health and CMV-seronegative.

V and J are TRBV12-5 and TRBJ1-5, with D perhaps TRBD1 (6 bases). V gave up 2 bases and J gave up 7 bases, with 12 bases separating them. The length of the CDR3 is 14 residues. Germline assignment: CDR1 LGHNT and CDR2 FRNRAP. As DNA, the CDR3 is TGTGCTAGTGGTTTGTCTGGGGGCGTCCAGCCCCAGCATTTT. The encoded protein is CASGLSGGVQPQHF.

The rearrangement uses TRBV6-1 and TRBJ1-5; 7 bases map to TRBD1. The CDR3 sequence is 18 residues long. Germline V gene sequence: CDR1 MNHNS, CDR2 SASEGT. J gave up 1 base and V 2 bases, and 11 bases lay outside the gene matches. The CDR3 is CASSERYWVDRSNQPQHF. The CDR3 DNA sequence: TGTGCCAGCAGTGAACGGTATTGGGTGGACAGGAGCAATCAGCCCCAGCATTTT.

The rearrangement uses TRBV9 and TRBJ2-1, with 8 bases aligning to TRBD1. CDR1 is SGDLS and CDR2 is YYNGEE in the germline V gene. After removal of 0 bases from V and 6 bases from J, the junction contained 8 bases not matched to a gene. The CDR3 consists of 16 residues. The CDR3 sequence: CASSVGVRGLVNEQFF. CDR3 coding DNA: TGTGCCAGCAGCGTAGGGGTCAGGGGGCTCGTCAATGAGCAGTTCTTC.

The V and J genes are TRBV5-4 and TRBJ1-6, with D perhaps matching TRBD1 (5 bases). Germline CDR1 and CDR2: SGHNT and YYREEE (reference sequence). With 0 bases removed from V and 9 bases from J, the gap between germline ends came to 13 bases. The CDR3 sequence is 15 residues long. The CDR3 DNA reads TGTGCCAGCAGCTTGGGACTTCAGGGCGCTTCACCCCTCCACTTT. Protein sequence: CASSLGLQGASPLHF.

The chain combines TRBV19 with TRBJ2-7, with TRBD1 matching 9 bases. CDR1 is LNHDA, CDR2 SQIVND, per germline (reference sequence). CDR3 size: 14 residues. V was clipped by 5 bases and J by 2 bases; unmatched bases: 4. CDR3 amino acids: CASSGTGTAYEQYF. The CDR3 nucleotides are TGTGCCAGTAGTGGGACAGGGACTGCCTACGAGCAGTACTTC.

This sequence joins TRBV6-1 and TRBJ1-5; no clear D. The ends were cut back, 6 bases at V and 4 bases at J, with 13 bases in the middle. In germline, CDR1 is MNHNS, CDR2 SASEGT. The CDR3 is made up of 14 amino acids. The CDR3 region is CASSEAGRNQPQHF. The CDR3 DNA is TGTGCCAGCAGCGAGGCGGGGAGAAATCAGCCCCAGCATTTT.

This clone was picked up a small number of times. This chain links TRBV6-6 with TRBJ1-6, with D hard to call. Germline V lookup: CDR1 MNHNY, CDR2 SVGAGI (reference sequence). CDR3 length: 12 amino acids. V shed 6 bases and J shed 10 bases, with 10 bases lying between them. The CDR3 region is CASRPEGSPLHF. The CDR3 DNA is TGTGCCAGCAGGCCGGAGGGCTCACCCCTCCACTTT.

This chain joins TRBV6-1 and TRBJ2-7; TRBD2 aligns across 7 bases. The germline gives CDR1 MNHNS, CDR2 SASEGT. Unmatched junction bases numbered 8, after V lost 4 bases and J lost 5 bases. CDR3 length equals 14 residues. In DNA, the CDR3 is TGTGCCAGCAGTGGGGCGGGGGTTGGGGACGAGCAGTACTTC. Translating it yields CASSGAGVGDEQYF.

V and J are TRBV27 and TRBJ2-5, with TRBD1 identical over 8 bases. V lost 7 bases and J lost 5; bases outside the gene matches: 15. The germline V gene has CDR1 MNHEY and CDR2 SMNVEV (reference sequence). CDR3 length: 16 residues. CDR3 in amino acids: CASTQYGQGAWETQYF. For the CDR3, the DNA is TGTGCCAGCACTCAGTATGGCCAGGGGGCCTGGGAGACCCAGTACTTC.

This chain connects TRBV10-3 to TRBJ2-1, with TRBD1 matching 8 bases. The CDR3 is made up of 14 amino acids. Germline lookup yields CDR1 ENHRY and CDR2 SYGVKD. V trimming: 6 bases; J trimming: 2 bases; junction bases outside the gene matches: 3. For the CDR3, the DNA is TGTGCCATCAGCGCGACAGGGGCCTACAATGAGCAGTTCTTC. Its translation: CAISATGAYNEQFF.

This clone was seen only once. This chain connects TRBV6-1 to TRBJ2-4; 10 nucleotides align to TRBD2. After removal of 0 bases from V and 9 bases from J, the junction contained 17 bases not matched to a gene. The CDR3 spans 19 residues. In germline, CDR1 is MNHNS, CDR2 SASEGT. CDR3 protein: CASSEALPPSGGKEAIQYF. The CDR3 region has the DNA TGTGCCAGCAGTGAAGCGCTACCACCTAGCGGGGGAAAAGAAGCCATTCAGTACTTC.

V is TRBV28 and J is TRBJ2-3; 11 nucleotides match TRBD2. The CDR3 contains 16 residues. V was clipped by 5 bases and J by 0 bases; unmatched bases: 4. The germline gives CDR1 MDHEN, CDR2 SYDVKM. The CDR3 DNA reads TGTGCCAGCAGTACTAGCGGGAGAGATAGCACAGATACGCAGTATTTT. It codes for CASSTSGRDSTDTQYF.

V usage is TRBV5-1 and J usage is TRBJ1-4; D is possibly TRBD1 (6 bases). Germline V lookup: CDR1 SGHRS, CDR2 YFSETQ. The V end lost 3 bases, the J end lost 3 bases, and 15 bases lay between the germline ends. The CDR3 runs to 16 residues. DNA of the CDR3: TGCGCCAGCAGCTCAATACAGGGCGCCTCTAATGAAAAACTGTTTTTT. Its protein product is CASSSIQGASNEKLFF.

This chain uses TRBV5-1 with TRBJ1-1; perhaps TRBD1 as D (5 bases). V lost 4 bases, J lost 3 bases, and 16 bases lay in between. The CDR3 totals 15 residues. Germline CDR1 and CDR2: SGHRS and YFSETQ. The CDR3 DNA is TGCGCCAGCAGCGATTCGGCAGGGTGGGACACTGAAGCTTTCTTT. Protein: CASSDSAGWDTEAFF.

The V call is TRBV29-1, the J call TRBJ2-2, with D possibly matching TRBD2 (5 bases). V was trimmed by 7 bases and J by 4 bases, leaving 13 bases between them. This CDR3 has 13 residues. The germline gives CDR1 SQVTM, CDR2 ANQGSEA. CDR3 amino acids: CSALGEGTGELFF. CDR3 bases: TGCAGCGCCCTCGGGGAAGGCACCGGGGAGCTGTTTTTT.

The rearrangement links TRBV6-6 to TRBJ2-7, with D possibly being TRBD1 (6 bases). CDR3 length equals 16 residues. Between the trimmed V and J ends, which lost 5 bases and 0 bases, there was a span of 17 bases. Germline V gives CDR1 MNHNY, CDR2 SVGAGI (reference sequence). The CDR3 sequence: CASSTPLGAASYEQYF. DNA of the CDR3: TGTGCCAGCAGTACCCCGTTGGGGGCTGCCTCCTACGAGCAGTACTTC.

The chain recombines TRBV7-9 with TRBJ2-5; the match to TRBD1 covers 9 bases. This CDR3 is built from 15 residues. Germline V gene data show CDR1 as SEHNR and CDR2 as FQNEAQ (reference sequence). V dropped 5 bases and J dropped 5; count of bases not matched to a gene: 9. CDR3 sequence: CASSARDRELETQYF. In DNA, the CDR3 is TGTGCCAGCAGCGCACGGGACAGGGAATTGGAGACCCAGTACTTC.

The CDR3 nucleotides are TGTGCCAGCAGCTTTGAGGCGGGGGGGCCTAGCACAGATACGCAGTATTTT. Translation: CASSFEAGGPSTDTQYF. The chain recombines TRBV7-2 with TRBJ2-3; 9 bases fit TRBD2. The germline V gene encodes CDR1 SGHTA and CDR2 FQGNSA. The J segment lost 0 bases and the V segment lost 3 bases, leaving 7 bases of the junction unmatched. This CDR3 has 17 amino acids.

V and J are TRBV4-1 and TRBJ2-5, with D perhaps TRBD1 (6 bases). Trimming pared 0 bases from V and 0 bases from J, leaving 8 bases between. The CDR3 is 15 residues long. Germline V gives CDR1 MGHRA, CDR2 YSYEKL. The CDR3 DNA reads TGCGCCAGCAGCCAAGAAGACAGGTACCAAGAGACCCAGTACTTC. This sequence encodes CASSQEDRYQETQYF.

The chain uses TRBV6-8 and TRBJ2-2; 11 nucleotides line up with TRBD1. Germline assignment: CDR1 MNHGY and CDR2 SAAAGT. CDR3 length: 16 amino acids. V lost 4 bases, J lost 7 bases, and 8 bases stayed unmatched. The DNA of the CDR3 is TGTGCCAGCAGTTCTGGAGGGACAGGGGGGGACGGGGAGCTGTTTTTT. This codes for CASSSGGTGGDGELFF.

This chain's CDR3 is CASSLADRFNQPQHF. The CDR3 DNA follows: TGTGCCAGCAGCTTAGCCGACAGATTCAATCAGCCCCAGCATTTT. The chain links TRBV5-8 to TRBJ1-5; perhaps TRBD1 as D (5 bases). With 2 bases removed from V and 3 bases from J, the gap between germline ends came to 12 bases. The CDR3 is 15 amino acids. Germline V gives CDR1 SGHTS, CDR2 YDEGEE.

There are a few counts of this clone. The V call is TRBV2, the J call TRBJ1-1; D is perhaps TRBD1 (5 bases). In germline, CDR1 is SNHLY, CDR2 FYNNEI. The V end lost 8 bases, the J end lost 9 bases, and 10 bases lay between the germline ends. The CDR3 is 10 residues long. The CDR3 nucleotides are TGTGCCAGCGTGCGGGGCAAAGCTTTCTTT. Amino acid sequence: CASVRGKAFF.

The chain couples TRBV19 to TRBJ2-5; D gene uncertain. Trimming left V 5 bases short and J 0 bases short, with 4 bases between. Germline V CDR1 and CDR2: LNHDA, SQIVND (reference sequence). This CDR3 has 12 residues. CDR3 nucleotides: TGTGCCAGTAGTCCAGACCAAGAGACCCAGTACTTC. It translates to CASSPDQETQYF. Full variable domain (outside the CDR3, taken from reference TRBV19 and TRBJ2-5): DGGITQSPKYLFRKEGQNVTLSCEQNLNHDAMYWYRQDPGQGLRLIYYSQIVNDFQKGDIAEGYSVSREKKESFPLTVTSAQKNPTAFYLCASSPDQETQYFGPGTRLLVL.

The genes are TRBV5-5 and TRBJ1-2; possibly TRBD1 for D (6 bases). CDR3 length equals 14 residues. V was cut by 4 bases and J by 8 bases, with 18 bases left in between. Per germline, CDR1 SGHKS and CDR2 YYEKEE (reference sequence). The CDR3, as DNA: TGTGCCAGCAGCCGTGGGGGCCCGGAAGGCGGCTACACCTTC. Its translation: CASSRGGPEGGYTF.

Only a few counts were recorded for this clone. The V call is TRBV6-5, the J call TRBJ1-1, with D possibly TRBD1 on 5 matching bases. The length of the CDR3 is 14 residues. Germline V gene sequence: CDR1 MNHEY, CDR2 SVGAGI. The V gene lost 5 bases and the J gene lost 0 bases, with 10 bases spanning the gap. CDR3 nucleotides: TGTGCCAGCAGTCCCAGGACACTGAACACTGAAGCTTTCTTT. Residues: CASSPRTLNTEAFF.

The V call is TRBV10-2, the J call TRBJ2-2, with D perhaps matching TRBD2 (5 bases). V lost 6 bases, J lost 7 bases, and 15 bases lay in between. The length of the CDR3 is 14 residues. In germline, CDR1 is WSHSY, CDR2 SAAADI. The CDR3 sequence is CASSGVVRFGELFF. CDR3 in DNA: TGCGCCAGCAGCGGGGTTGTCCGGTTCGGGGAGCTGTTTTTT.